The 2 T cell receptor beta chains reported below all come from one sample, sequenced in a study of identical twins. TCRdb redid the calling of the 5' RACE reads with MiXCR, one entry per CDR3 protein. The repertoire includes around 1.7 million distinct CDR3 sequences, about 32% of them detected once, and about 0.3% sits in the top ten. The sample comprised cord blood. The receptors come from a newborn girl in good health.

This clonotype has a handful of counts. The rearrangement joins TRBV7-6 to TRBJ2-7, with 10 bases aligning to TRBD2. The CDR3 is made up of 16 amino acids. Germline V gives CDR1 SGHVS, CDR2 FNYEAQ. V shed 0 bases, J shed 6 bases, and the junction held 8 bases outside the gene matches. In DNA form, the CDR3 reads TGTGCCAGCAGCTTAGCTGCGCTAGCGGGAGAAGGCGAGCAGTACTTC. This encodes CASSLAALAGEGEQYF.

The sample holds a few counts of this clonotype. The V and J genes are TRBV12-3 or TRBV12-4 and TRBJ2-1; D remains ambiguous. V gave up 2 bases and J gave up 1 base, with 12 bases separating them. CDR3 length: 16 residues. CDR3 sequence (DNA): TGTGCCAGCAGTTTATGGATGACTTCTTCCTACAATGAGCAGTTCTTC. Translated, it gives CASSLWMTSSYNEQFF.